This TCR beta chain was obtained from a study of T cells in Graves' hyperthyroidism and ophthalmopathy. RNA transcripts gave rise to amplified TCR beta CDR3 regions. HTBI primers were used for first-round RT-PCR of the TCR CDR3. TCRdb reprocessed the multiplex PCR reads with MiXCR, giving one entry per CDR3 protein. The sample records approximately 590,000 distinct CDR3 sequences, 15% to 18% being singletons. Hyperthyroidism had been newly diagnosed in patients aged 18 to 65, and its duration was under 2 months. Germline V gene lookup returns CDR1 SNHLY and CDR2 FYNNEI. The CDR3 sequence is 14 residues long. Trimming stripped 4 bases from V and 4 bases from J, with 13 bases between.

The chain couples TRBV2 to TRBJ1-1; the D gene is possibly TRBD1 (6 bases). This receptor was taken from a woman in her 30s with Graves' hyperthyroidism. Sequencing was carried out using blood. DNA of the CDR3: TGTGCCAGCAGTGGTGGACAGTACGGCACTGAAGCTTTCTTT. As protein: CASSGGQYGTEAFF.